The source of this T cell receptor (beta chain) is a study of T cell responses to AZD1222 COVID-19 vaccine. Study findings and constraints: Elevations in Spike-specific TCR breadth and depth followed administration of two AZD1222 doses. Donor demographics were predominantly white British with a female majority; clonal diversity may be underestimated. Only five to seven AZD1222 recipients were seropositive at baseline. Reports say nearly half of spike-specific TCRs go after unmutated variant regions.

The assay was immunoSEQ multiplex PCR, and TCRdb's table has in-frame clones only and misses some. The table includes some 130,000 clones, over 85% detected once. This CDR3 spans 11 amino acids. Looked up from germline, CDR1 is LNHDA and CDR2 is SQIVND (reference sequence). The V end lost 3 bases, the J end lost 11 bases, and 10 bases lay between the germline ends. As concerns this clone: No antigen is known for it.

The TCR sequence derives from an adult in good health. The rearrangement joins TRBV19 to TRBJ1-1; no clear D. Here the sequenced sample was peripheral blood, taken on day 0 of AZD1222 vaccination. CDR3 DNA sequence: TGTGCCAGTAGTATCGCGGGGTTGGCTTTCTTT. Protein sequence: CASSIAGLAFF.